The clone carrying this TCR beta chain was seen a handful of times. Other DNA sequences from this sample encode an identical CDR3 as well. This sample was included in a study of shared clonotypes between healthy human individuals. The CDR3 has 13 residues. Germline trimming cut 2 bases from V and 8 bases from J; bases unmatched to any gene: 5. The germline CDR1 and CDR2 sequences are MDHEN and SYDVKM. Profiled with immunoSEQ multiplex PCR; TCRdb holds only in-frame clones, not every one. The sample holds around 750,000 clones; approximately 74% are singletons and the top ten take approximately 1.8%. The sequencing sample was made of memory CD4+ T cells sorted from blood. The subset here: CD45RA-negative fraction. The sequence was collected from a woman aged 25 to 39 in good health. The chain carries TRBV28 and TRBJ1-2, with 7 nucleotides matching TRBD1. For the CDR3, the DNA is TGTGCCAGCAGTTTAGACAGGGTGGGCGGCTACACCTTC. This codes for CASSLDRVGGYTF.